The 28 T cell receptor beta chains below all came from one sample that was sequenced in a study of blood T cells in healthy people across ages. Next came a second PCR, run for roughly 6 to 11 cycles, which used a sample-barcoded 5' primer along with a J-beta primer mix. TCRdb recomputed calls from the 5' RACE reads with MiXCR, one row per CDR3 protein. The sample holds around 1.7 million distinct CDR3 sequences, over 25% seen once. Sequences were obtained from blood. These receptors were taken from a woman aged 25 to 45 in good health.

In nucleotides, the CDR3 is TGTGCCAGCAGTCCTCATCCCTACGAGCAGTACTTC. Its protein is CASSPHPYEQYF. The chain joins TRBV12-3 or TRBV12-4 to TRBJ2-7; D not certain. This CDR3 has 12 amino acids. V shed 5 bases and J shed 2 bases, with 7 bases lying between them.

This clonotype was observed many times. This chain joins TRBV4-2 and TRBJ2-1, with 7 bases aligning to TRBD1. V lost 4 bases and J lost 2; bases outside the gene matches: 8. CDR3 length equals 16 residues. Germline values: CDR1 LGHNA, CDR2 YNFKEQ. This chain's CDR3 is CASSRSGTDPYNEQFF. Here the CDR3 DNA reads TGTGCCAGCAGCCGATCCGGGACAGATCCCTACAATGAGCAGTTCTTC.

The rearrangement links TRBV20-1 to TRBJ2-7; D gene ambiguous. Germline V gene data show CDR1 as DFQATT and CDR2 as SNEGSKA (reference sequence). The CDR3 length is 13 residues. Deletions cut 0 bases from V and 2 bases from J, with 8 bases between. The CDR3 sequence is CSARDGSTYEQYF. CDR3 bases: TGCAGTGCTAGAGATGGATCTACCTACGAGCAGTACTTC.

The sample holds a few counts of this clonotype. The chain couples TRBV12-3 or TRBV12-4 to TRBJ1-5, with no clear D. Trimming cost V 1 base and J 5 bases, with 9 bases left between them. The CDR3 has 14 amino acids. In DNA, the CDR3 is TGTGCCAGCAGTTTAGAGGGTATGGATCAGCCCCAGCATTTT. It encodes CASSLEGMDQPQHF.

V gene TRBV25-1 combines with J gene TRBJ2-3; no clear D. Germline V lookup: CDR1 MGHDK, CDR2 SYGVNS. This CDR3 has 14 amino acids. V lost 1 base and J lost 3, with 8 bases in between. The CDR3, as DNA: TGTGCCAGCAGTGAATTCTCAGGAACAGATACGCAGTATTTT. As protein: CASSEFSGTDTQYF.

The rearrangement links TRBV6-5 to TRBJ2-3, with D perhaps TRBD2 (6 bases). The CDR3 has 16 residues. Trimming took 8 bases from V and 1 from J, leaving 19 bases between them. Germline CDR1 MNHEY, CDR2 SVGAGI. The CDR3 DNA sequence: TGTGCCAGCTCTATGCGGGGCTTTGGGGGCACAGATACGCAGTATTTT. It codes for CASSMRGFGGTDTQYF.

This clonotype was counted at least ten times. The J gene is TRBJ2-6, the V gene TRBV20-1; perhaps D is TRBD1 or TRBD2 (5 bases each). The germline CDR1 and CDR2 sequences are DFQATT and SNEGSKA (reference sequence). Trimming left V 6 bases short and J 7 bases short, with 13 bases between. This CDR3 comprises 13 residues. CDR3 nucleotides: TGCAGTGCCTGGGACCCCAATGCCAACGTCCTGACTTTC. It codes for CSAWDPNANVLTF.

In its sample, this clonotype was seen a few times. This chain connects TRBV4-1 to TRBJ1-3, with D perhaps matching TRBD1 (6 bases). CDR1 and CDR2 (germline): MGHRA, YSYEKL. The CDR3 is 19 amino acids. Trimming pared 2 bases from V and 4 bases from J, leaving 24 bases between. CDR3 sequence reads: CASSQLAGANPTRGNTIYF. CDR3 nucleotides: TGCGCCAGCAGCCAATTGGCAGGGGCAAACCCCACAAGGGGAAACACCATATATTTT.

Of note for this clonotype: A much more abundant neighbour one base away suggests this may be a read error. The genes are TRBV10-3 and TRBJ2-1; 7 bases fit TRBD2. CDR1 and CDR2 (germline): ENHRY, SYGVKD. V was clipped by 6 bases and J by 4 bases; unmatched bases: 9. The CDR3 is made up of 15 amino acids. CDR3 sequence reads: CAIRDGTNGYNEQFF. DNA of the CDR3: TGTGCCATCAGGGACGGGACTAACGGTTACAATGAGCAGTTCTTC.

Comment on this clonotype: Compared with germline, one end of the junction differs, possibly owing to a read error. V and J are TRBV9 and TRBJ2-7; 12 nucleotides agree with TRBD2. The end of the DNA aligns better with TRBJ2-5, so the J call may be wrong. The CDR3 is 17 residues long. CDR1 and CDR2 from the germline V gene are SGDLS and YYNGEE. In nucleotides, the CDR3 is TGTGCCAGCAGCGATGGAGGACTAGCGGGGATCCAAGGGACCCAGTACTTC. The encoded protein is CASSDGGLAGIQGTQYF.

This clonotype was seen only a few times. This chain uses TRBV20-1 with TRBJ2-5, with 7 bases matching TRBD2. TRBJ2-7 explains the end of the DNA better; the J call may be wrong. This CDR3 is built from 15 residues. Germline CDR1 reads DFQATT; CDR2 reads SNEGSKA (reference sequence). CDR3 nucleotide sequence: TGCAGTGCTAGAGATCGGCGGCTAGCGGTCGGCGAGCAGTACTTC. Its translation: CSARDRRLAVGEQYF.

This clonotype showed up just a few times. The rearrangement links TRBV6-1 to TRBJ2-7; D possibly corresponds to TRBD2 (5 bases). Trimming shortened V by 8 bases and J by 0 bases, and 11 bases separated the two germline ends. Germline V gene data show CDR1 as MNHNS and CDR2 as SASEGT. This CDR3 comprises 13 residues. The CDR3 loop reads CASLLSGSYEQYF. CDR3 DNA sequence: TGTGCCAGCCTTTTAAGCGGCTCCTACGAGCAGTACTTC.

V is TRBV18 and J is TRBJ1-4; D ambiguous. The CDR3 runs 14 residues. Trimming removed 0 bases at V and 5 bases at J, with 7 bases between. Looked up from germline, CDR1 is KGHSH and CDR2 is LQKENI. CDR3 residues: CASSPPSENEKLFF. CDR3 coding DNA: TGTGCCAGCTCACCACCTTCCGAGAATGAAAAACTGTTTTTT. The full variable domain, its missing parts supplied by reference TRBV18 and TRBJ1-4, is NAGVMQNPRHLVRRRGQEARLRCSPMKGHSHVYWYRQLPEEGLKFMVYLQKENIIDESGMPKERFSAEFPKEGPSILRIQQVVRGDSAAYFCASSPPSENEKLFFGSGTQLSVL.

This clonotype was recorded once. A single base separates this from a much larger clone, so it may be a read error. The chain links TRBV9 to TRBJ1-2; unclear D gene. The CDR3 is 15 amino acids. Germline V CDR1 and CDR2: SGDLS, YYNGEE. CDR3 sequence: CACSADINRAGGYTF. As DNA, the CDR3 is TGTGCCTGCAGCGCCGACATTAACCGGGCGGGAGGCTACACCTTC.

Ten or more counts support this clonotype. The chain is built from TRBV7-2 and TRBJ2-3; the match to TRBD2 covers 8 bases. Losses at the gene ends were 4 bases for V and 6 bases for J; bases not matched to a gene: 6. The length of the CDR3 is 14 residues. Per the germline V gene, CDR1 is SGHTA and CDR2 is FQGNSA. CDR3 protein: CASSSGTSGDTQYF. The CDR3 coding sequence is TGTGCCAGCAGCTCCGGGACTAGTGGGGATACGCAGTATTTT.

As DNA, the CDR3 is TGCAGCGTTGGGGCTCACGGGGGGACCCAGTACTTC. As protein: CSVGAHGGTQYF. The chain links TRBV29-1 to TRBJ2-5, with a weak D call TRBD2 (6 bases). Between the trimmed V and J ends, which lost 4 bases and 7 bases, there was a span of 13 bases. Germline CDR1 SQVTM, CDR2 ANQGSEA. The CDR3 runs 12 residues.

The CDR3 here is CASSLEPYTQYF. The DNA of the CDR3 is TGCGCCAGCAGCTTGGAACCTTACACGCAGTATTTT. This chain connects TRBV5-1 to TRBJ2-3; no firm D call. The CDR3 sequence is 12 residues long. The V gene's germline CDR1 is SGHRS and CDR2 YFSETQ. The germline V and J ends were trimmed by 0 bases and 9 bases, with 8 bases remaining between them.

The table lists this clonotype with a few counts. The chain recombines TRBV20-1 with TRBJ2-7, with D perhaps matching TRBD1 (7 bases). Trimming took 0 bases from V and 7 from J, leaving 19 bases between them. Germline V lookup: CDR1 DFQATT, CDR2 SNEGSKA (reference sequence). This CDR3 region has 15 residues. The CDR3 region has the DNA TGCAGTGCTAGAGATACCTCCCAGGGGGGATATGAGCAGTACTTC. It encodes CSARDTSQGGYEQYF.

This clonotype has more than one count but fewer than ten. DNA for the CDR3: TGTGCCAGCAGTTTGGGGGTTACGGGGGGATACACCAAAAACATTCAGTACTTC. This codes for CASSLGVTGGYTKNIQYF. J is TRBJ2-4 and V is TRBV28, with TRBD2 identical over 7 bases. Germline loops: CDR1 MDHEN, CDR2 SYDVKM. The junction had 13 bases not matched to a gene; V was cut back by 3 bases and J by 2 bases. The CDR3 covers 18 residues.

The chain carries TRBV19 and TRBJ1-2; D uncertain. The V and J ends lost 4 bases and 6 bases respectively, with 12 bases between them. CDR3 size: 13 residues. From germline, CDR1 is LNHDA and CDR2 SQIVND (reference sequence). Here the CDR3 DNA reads TGTGCCAGTAGTACTCGGGGAAATAATGGCTACACCTTC. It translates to CASSTRGNNGYTF.

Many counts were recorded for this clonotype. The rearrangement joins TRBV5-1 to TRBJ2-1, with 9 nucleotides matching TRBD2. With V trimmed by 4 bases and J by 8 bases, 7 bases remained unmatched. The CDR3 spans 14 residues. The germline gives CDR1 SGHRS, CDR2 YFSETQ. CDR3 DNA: TGCGCCAGCAGCCTGGAGCGGGGGGTGGATGAGCAGTTCTTC. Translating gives CASSLERGVDEQFF. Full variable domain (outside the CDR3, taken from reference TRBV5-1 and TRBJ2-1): KAGVTQTPRYLIKTRGQQVTLSCSPISGHRSVSWYQQTPGQGLQFLFEYFSETQRNKGNFPGRFSGRQFSNSRSEMNVSTLELGDSALYLCASSLERGVDEQFFGPGTRLTVL.

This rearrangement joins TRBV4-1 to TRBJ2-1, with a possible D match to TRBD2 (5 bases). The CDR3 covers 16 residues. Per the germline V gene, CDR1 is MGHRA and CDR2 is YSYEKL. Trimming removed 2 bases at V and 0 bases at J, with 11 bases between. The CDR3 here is CASSQYTRGSYNEQFF. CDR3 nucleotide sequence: TGCGCCAGCAGCCAATACACTAGAGGCTCCTACAATGAGCAGTTCTTC.

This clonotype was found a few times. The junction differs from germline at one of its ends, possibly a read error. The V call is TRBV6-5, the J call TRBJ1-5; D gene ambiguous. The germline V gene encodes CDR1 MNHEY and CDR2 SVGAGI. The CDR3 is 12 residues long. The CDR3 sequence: CASSNSGSPQHF. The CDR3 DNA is TGTGCTAGCAGTAACTCGGGGAGTCCCCAGCATTTT.

The CDR3 sequence: CASSLTRLAGEQYF. In nucleotides, the CDR3 is TGTGCCAGCAGCTTAACGCGACTAGCGGGAGAGCAGTACTTC. This sequence joins TRBV7-9 and TRBJ2-5; 12 bases map to TRBD2. The CDR3 loop spans 14 amino acids. Germline V gives CDR1 SEHNR, CDR2 FQNEAQ (reference sequence). Trimming at V came to 2 bases and at J to 11 bases, leaving 6 bases not matched to a gene. Based on the CDR3 plus reference TRBV7-9 and TRBJ2-5, the full variable domain is DTGVSQNPRHKITKRGQNVTFRCDPISEHNRLYWYRQTLGQGPEFLTYFQNEAQLEKSRLLSDRFSAERPKGSFSTLEIQRTEQGDSAMYLCASSLTRLAGEQYFGPGTRLLVL.

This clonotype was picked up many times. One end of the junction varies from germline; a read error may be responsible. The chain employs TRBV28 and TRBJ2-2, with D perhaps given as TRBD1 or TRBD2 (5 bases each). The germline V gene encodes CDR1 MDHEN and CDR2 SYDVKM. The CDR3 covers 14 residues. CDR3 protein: CASSLPGGTGELFF. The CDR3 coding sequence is TGCGCCAGCAGCCTCCCTGGGGGCACCGGGGAGCTGTTTTTT.

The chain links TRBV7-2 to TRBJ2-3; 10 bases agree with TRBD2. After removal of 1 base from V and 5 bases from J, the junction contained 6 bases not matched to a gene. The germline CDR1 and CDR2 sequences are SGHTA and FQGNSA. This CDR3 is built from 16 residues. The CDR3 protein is CASSLGAGGPGDTQYF. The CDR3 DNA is TGTGCCAGCAGCTTAGGAGCGGGGGGGCCCGGAGATACGCAGTATTTT. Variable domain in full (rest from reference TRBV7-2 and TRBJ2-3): GAGVSQSPSNKVTEKGKDVELRCDPISGHTALYWYRQSLGQGLEFLIYFQGNSAPDKSGLPSDRFSAERTGGSVSTLTIQRTQQEDSAVYLCASSLGAGGPGDTQYFGPGTRLTVL.

The CDR3 DNA is TGTGCCAGCAGTTACACAGGGGTAAACGGGCAGTACTTC. It encodes CASSYTGVNGQYF. The rearrangement links TRBV12-3 or TRBV12-4 to TRBJ2-7, with TRBD1 matching over 7 bases. Unmatched junction bases numbered 9, after V lost 4 bases and J lost 9 bases. There are 13 residues in the CDR3.

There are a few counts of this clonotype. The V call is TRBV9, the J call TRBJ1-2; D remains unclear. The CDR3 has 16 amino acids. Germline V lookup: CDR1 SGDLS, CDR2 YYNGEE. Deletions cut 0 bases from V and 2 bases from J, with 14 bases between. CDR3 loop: CASSVVPGMENYGYTF. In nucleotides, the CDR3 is TGTGCCAGCAGCGTAGTACCTGGGATGGAAAACTATGGCTACACCTTC.